This T cell receptor (beta chain) was sequenced during a study of blood T cell repertoires in COVID-19. This CDR3 comprises 16 residues. From germline, CDR1 is ENHRY and CDR2 SYGVKD. Trimming cost V 8 bases and J 0 bases; bases outside gene matches: 6. Profiling relied on immunoSEQ multiplex PCR, and the TCRdb table lists in-frame clones only, not all of them. The sample shows more than 150,000 clones, around 86% of them seen only once. Source material: peripheral blood. This clonotype originated in a middle-aged woman with acute or convalescent COVID-19. The J gene is TRBJ2-3, the V gene TRBV10-3; 12 nucleotides agree with TRBD1. CDR3: CAIGGDRGPSTDTQYF. CDR3 DNA sequence: TGTGCCATCGGAGGGGACAGGGGGCCCAGCACAGATACGCAGTATTTT.